The 18 T cell receptor beta chains presented below share a single source sample, sequenced in a study of T cells in Graves' hyperthyroidism and ophthalmopathy. Using RNA transcripts as the source, TCR beta CDR3 regions were amplified. The HTBI primer set was used in a first-round RT-PCR of the TCR CDR3. TCRdb fed the multiplex PCR reads into MiXCR, producing one record per CDR3 protein. The table includes about 350,000 distinct CDR3 sequences, 15% to 20% detected once. Sequencing was done on a sample of blood. Receptors originate from a woman aged 18-29 years with Graves' hyperthyroidism.

This clonotype was seen repeatedly, ten times or more. The rearrangement links TRBV12-3 or TRBV12-4 to TRBJ1-1; D might be TRBD1 (6 bases). The CDR3 loop spans 15 amino acids. The germline V and J ends were trimmed by 3 bases and 1 base, with 12 bases remaining between them. The CDR3 spells CASSFRVQGNTEAFF. CDR3 in DNA: TGTGCCAGCAGTTTTCGGGTACAGGGGAACACTGAAGCTTTCTTT.

This clonotype was found many times. This chain uses TRBV11-2 with TRBJ1-1; D is undetermined. Germline-derived CDR1 and CDR2 are SGHAT and FQNNGV. The CDR3 sequence is 13 residues long. Trimming pared 0 bases from V and 1 base from J, leaving 3 bases between. CDR3 nucleotide sequence: TGTGCCAGCAGCTTAGATCCGAACACTGAAGCTTTCTTT. Residues: CASSLDPNTEAFF.

This clonotype was seen many times. V gene TRBV6-1 combines with J gene TRBJ2-7; D possibly uses TRBD1 or TRBD2 (7 bases each). Germline values: CDR1 MNHNS, CDR2 SASEGT. V lost 5 bases and J 2 bases, leaving 13 bases between the germline ends. This CDR3 has 14 residues. CDR3 protein: CASSRQGLPYEQYF. The CDR3 DNA follows: TGTGCCAGCAGTAGACAGGGACTACCCTACGAGCAGTACTTC.

This clonotype was detected many times. This chain connects TRBV5-1 to TRBJ2-2; no firm D call. Trimming pared 4 bases from V and 2 bases from J, leaving 12 bases between. The CDR3 is made up of 15 amino acids. The germline V gene encodes CDR1 SGHRS and CDR2 YFSETQ. The CDR3 nucleotides are TGCGCCAGCAGCCCCGCGGCCAGCAACACCGGGGAGCTGTTTTTT. Protein: CASSPAASNTGELFF.

This rearrangement joins TRBV6-5 to TRBJ2-5, with D uncertain. The germline CDR1 and CDR2 sequences are MNHEY and SVGAGI. CDR3 size: 13 residues. Between the trimmed V and J ends, which lost 8 bases and 4 bases, there was a span of 14 bases. CDR3 amino acids: CASASTSRETQYF. The CDR3 DNA follows: TGTGCCAGCGCCTCGACCAGTCGAGAGACCCAGTACTTC.

This clonotype was picked up a small number of times. A much larger clone lies one base from this, so it may be a read error. The rearrangement uses TRBV28 and TRBJ1-3; D is undetermined. Germline V lookup: CDR1 MDHEN, CDR2 SYDVKM. The length of the CDR3 is 14 residues. The CDR3 reads CASSLPSSGSTIYF. CDR3 nucleotide sequence: TGTGCCAGCAGTTTACCCAGCTCTGGAAGCACCATATATTTT.

For the CDR3, the DNA is TGCAGTGCTAGACTCCACGGACTAGCGGGGGGAGATTTTTACGAGCAGTACTTC. Translation gives CSARLHGLAGGDFYEQYF. V usage is TRBV20-1 and J usage is TRBJ2-7, with 14 bases matching TRBD2. With 2 bases clipped from V and 4 bases from J, the junction kept 13 bases outside the gene matches. CDR1 DFQATT and CDR2 SNEGSKA come from the germline V gene (reference sequence). CDR3 length: 18 residues.

At least ten counts were recorded for this clonotype. The chain is built from TRBV12-3 or TRBV12-4 and TRBJ1-4, with D perhaps matching TRBD1 (6 bases). The CDR3 consists of 15 residues. V was pared by 4 bases and J by 7 bases, with 16 bases between. The CDR3 DNA reads TGTGCCAGCAGTTCCCGGACAGCTAATCGTGAAAAACTGTTTTTT. Translation: CASSSRTANREKLFF.

This clonotype was counted at least ten times. This chain joins TRBV29-1 and TRBJ2-5; no clear D. The CDR3 has 12 amino acids. CDR1 is SQVTM and CDR2 is ANQGSEA in the germline V gene. Between the trimmed V and J ends, which lost 1 base and 0 bases, there was a span of 3 bases. The CDR3 region has the DNA TGCAGCGTTGAAGTGGACCAAGAGACCCAGTACTTC. It encodes CSVEVDQETQYF.

This clonotype was detected many times. The chain joins TRBV12-3 or TRBV12-4 to TRBJ2-7; D perhaps matches TRBD2 (6 bases). CDR3 length: 16 residues. Trimming cost V 2 bases and J 2 bases, with 16 bases left between them. This CDR3 reads CASSLYSLRGPYEQYF. The CDR3 DNA follows: TGTGCCAGCAGTTTATATTCTCTGCGGGGACCCTACGAGCAGTACTTC.

This clonotype was seen ten or more times. V usage is TRBV20-1 and J usage is TRBJ2-7, with TRBD1 identical over 9 bases. This CDR3 region has 14 residues. The germline CDR1 and CDR2 sequences are DFQATT and SNEGSKA (reference sequence). With 5 bases clipped from V and 4 bases from J, the junction kept 9 bases outside the gene matches. Here the CDR3 reads CSAQQGATLYEQYF. The CDR3 nucleotides are TGCAGTGCTCAACAGGGGGCAACCTTATACGAGCAGTACTTC.

This clonotype was counted only a few times. The chain carries TRBV28 and TRBJ1-5, with 7 bases that match TRBD1. Germline CDR1 is MDHEN and CDR2 is SYDVKM. V was pared by 4 bases and J by 2 bases, with 20 bases of the junction left unmatched. The CDR3 spans 20 residues. CDR3 nucleotide sequence: TGTGCCAGCAGTTGGGGACTAACAGGGGACTTTTCAAATCGCAATCAGCCCCAGCATTTT. It codes for CASSWGLTGDFSNRNQPQHF. The variable domain in full, with the rest retrieved from reference TRBV28 and TRBJ1-5, is DVKVTQSSRYLVKRTGEKVFLECVQDMDHENMFWYRQDPGLGLRLIYFSYDVKMKEKGDIPEGYSVSREKKERFSLILESASTNQTSMYLCASSWGLTGDFSNRNQPQHFGDGTRLSIL.

This clonotype showed up many times. The V call is TRBV12-3 or TRBV12-4, the J call TRBJ2-5, with D possibly matching TRBD2 (5 bases). V was trimmed by 4 bases and J by 4 bases, leaving 16 bases between them. The CDR3 is made up of 15 amino acids. For the CDR3, the DNA is TGTGCCAGCAGTTCCCCTGGAACTAGAGGAGAGACCCAGTACTTC. Translating gives CASSSPGTRGETQYF.

This clonotype was seen ten or more times. The genes are TRBV13 and TRBJ1-3; no clear D. Germline V gene data show CDR1 as PRHDT and CDR2 as FYEKMQ (reference sequence). This CDR3 has 14 amino acids. V was cut by 4 bases and J by 0 bases, with 7 bases left in between. The CDR3 sequence: CASSSLLSGNTIYF. DNA of the CDR3: TGTGCCAGCAGCTCACTCCTCTCTGGAAACACCATATATTTT. The complete variable domain, with remaining parts taken from reference TRBV13 and TRBJ1-3, reads AAGVIQSPRHLIKEKRETATLKCYPIPRHDTVYWYQQGPGQDPQFLISFYEKMQSDKGSIPDRFSAQQFSDYHSELNMSSLELGDSALYFCASSSLLSGNTIYFGEGSWLTVV.

This clonotype was recorded at least ten times. The rearrangement links TRBV5-1 to TRBJ1-1; TRBD1 matches at 9 bases. Losses at the gene ends were 5 bases for V and 0 bases for J; bases not matched to a gene: 11. This CDR3 is 17 amino acids long. The germline V gene has CDR1 SGHRS and CDR2 YFSETQ. The CDR3 spells CASSTDGTGNLNTEAFF. As DNA, the CDR3 is TGCGCCAGCAGTACTGATGGGACAGGGAACCTGAACACTGAAGCTTTCTTT. The whole variable domain, remainder taken from reference TRBV5-1 and TRBJ1-1, is KAGVTQTPRYLIKTRGQQVTLSCSPISGHRSVSWYQQTPGQGLQFLFEYFSETQRNKGNFPGRFSGRQFSNSRSEMNVSTLELGDSALYLCASSTDGTGNLNTEAFFGQGTRLTVV.

A few counts support this clonotype. This chain uses TRBV2 with TRBJ2-3; TRBD2 is a possible D gene (5 bases). This CDR3 region has 16 residues. Germline V gene sequence: CDR1 SNHLY, CDR2 FYNNEI. V lost 3 bases to trimming and J lost 0 bases, with 13 bases between them. The CDR3 DNA is TGTGCCAGCAGTGATCGTGGAGCGGTGAGCACAGATACGCAGTATTTT. Translation: CASSDRGAVSTDTQYF.

This clonotype has ten or more counts. The CDR3 protein is CAWSGGGPGYTF. The CDR3 DNA reads as TGTGCCTGGAGTGGAGGGGGTCCCGGCTACACCTTC. The rearrangement links TRBV30 to TRBJ1-2; the D gene is possibly TRBD1 (6 bases). Trimming pared 1 base from V and 8 bases from J, leaving 11 bases between. The CDR3 has 12 residues. Germline lookup yields CDR1 GTSNPN and CDR2 SVGIG (reference sequence).

This clonotype was counted many times. The genes are TRBV28 and TRBJ2-6, with D unclear. Germline V gene data show CDR1 as MDHEN and CDR2 as SYDVKM. V was cut by 2 bases and J by 4 bases, with 9 bases left in between. The CDR3 runs to 15 residues. The CDR3 coding sequence is TGTGCCAGCAGTTTAATGGCTGACGGGGCCAACGTCCTGACTTTC. Translated, it gives CASSLMADGANVLTF.